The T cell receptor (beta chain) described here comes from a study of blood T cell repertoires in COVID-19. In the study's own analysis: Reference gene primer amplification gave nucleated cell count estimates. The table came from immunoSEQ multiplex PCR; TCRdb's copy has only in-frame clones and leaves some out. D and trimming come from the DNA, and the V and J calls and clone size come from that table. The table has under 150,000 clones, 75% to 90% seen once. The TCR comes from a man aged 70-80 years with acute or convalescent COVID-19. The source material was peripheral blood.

The CDR3 sequence: CASSEAGRNSYGYTF. The DNA of the CDR3 is TGTGCCAGCAGTGAAGCGGGCAGAAACTCCTATGGCTACACCTTC. V is TRBV6-1 and J is TRBJ1-2; D remains unclear. V dropped 0 bases and J dropped 4 bases, with 12 bases sitting between them. Germline V CDR1 and CDR2: MNHNS, SASEGT. The CDR3 is made up of 15 amino acids.